Following are 10 T cell receptor beta chains from one sample sequenced in a study of T cells in Graves' hyperthyroidism and ophthalmopathy. Authors of the study amplified TCR beta CDR3 regions from RNA transcripts. With the HTBI primer set, the TCR CDR3 went through a first round of RT-PCR. TCRdb re-derived calls from the multiplex PCR reads in MiXCR, one entry per CDR3 protein. The data contain hundreds of thousands of distinct CDR3 sequences, over 35% of them singletons. Sequencing was performed on blood. Receptor source: a young man with Graves' hyperthyroidism.

The CDR3 loop is CATTRQGFGEKLFF. The CDR3 DNA follows: TGTGCCACCACTAGACAGGGTTTTGGTGAAAAACTGTTTTTT. The chain combines TRBV12-3 or TRBV12-4 with TRBJ1-4, with 7 positions matching TRBD1. The trim removed 10 bases at V and 7 bases at J, leaving 12 bases unmatched. CDR3 length equals 14 residues.

This clonotype appeared many times. The chain joins TRBV10-3 to TRBJ1-5; perhaps TRBD1 as D (6 bases). This CDR3 comprises 13 residues. The germline V gene encodes CDR1 ENHRY and CDR2 SYGVKD. Trimming took 10 bases from V and 5 from J, leaving 15 bases between them. The CDR3 region is CASSPGQYQPQHF. CDR3 sequence (DNA): TGTGCCAGCTCACCAGGACAGTATCAGCCCCAGCATTTT.

This clonotype has a count of ten or more. V and J are TRBV20-1 and TRBJ1-2; D remains ambiguous. V lost 3 bases to trimming and J lost 5 bases, with 7 bases between them. CDR1 and CDR2 from the germline V gene are DFQATT and SNEGSKA (reference sequence). The CDR3 loop spans 11 amino acids. CDR3 nucleotide sequence: TGCAGTGCTAGCGGTGGATATGGCTACACCTTC. Protein product: CSASGGYGYTF.

This clonotype was detected a few times. This sequence joins TRBV11-2 and TRBJ1-2; D gene unclear. Looked up from germline, CDR1 is SGHAT and CDR2 is FQNNGV. The germline V and J ends were trimmed by 0 bases and 5 bases, with 16 bases remaining between them. CDR3 length equals 16 residues. The CDR3 nucleotides read TGTGCCAGCAGCTTAGAGGTGACGGGGAAGGGATATGGCTACACCTTC. It yields the protein CASSLEVTGKGYGYTF.

This clonotype was recorded at least ten times. This chain connects TRBV24-1 to TRBJ2-2, with D unclear. This CDR3 is built from 13 residues. Germline V gene sequence: CDR1 KGHDR, CDR2 SFDVKD. With 6 bases removed from V and 3 bases from J, the gap between germline ends came to 7 bases. CDR3 loop: CATSSPDTGELFF. The CDR3 coding sequence is TGTGCCACCAGTAGCCCGGACACCGGGGAGCTGTTTTTT.

The chain couples TRBV12-3 or TRBV12-4 to TRBJ2-2; D is uncertain. This CDR3 is built from 15 residues. V lost 5 bases to trimming and J lost 3 bases, with 13 bases between them. The CDR3 coding sequence is TGTGCCAGCAGTGAGTCGGGCAGTCACACCGGGGAGCTGTTTTTT. Residues: CASSESGSHTGELFF.

This clonotype has a single count. A much larger clone differs by one base, so this may be a read error. The chain has TRBV2 and TRBJ2-5, with 11 bases lining up with TRBD2. CDR1 and CDR2 (germline): SNHLY, FYNNEI. The CDR3 runs to 12 residues. V lost 10 bases, J lost 9 bases, and 7 bases stayed unmatched. The CDR3 here is CATVLAGEAQYF. The CDR3 coding sequence is TGTGCCACAGTACTAGCGGGGGAGGCCCAGTACTTC. The whole variable domain, remainder taken from reference TRBV2 and TRBJ2-5, is EPEVTQTPSHQVTQMGQEVILRCVPISNHLYFYWYRQILGQKVEFLVSFYNNEISEKSEIFDDQFSVERPDGSNFTLKIRSTKLEDSAMYFCATVLAGEAQYFGPGTRLLVL.

V gene TRBV20-1 combines with J gene TRBJ1-1, with 11 positions matching TRBD1. The CDR3 has 15 amino acids. Germline CDR1 DFQATT, CDR2 SNEGSKA (reference sequence). V trimming: 8 bases; J trimming: 0 bases; junction bases outside the gene matches: 8. In DNA form, the CDR3 reads TGCAGTACTGGACAGGGGGCCCTTATGAACACTGAAGCTTTCTTT. This codes for CSTGQGALMNTEAFF.

The rearrangement joins TRBV2 to TRBJ2-7; D gene unclear. Germline V gene sequence: CDR1 SNHLY, CDR2 FYNNEI. Trimming stripped 0 bases from V and 0 bases from J, with 9 bases between. The CDR3 has 15 residues. CDR3 nucleotide sequence: TGTGCCAGCAGTGAAGCACCCTTCCCCTCCTACGAGCAGTACTTC. It is translated as CASSEAPFPSYEQYF.

The rearrangement links TRBV6-5 to TRBJ2-7; no firm D call. Germline assignment: CDR1 MNHEY and CDR2 SVGAGI. The germline V and J ends were trimmed by 3 bases and 5 bases, with 11 bases remaining between them. The CDR3 is made up of 13 amino acids. CDR3 coding DNA: TGTGCCAGCAGTTATTCTAGTCCCAACGAGCAGTACTTC. Amino acid sequence: CASSYSSPNEQYF.